The text below deals with one TCR beta chain. This sample stems from a study of control samples from healthy donors and cancer patients. The CDR3 spans 13 residues. The germline V gene encodes CDR1 SGHTA and CDR2 FQGTGA. V lost 1 base to trimming and J lost 5 bases, with 8 bases between them. Profiled with immunoSEQ multiplex PCR; TCRdb holds only in-frame clones, not every one. The data contain approximately 70,000 clones, 84% of them singletons. V gene TRBV7-3 combines with J gene TRBJ2-5, with D unresolved. The TCR sequence derives from a man aged 45-65 years in good health. Sequences were obtained from blood. CDR3 nucleotides: TGTGCCAGCAGCTTAAAGGGTCGCGAGACCCAGTACTTC. Protein sequence: CASSLKGRETQYF.